These 20 T cell receptor beta chains were sequenced from one sample in a study of T cell responses to AZD1222 COVID-19 vaccine. The table came from immunoSEQ multiplex PCR; TCRdb's copy has only in-frame clones and leaves some out. The sample shows some 89,000 clones, 90% of them seen only once. The specimen comprised peripheral blood, sampled on day 0 of AZD1222 vaccination. These receptors were taken from an adult in good health.

Only a few counts were recorded for this clone. The J gene is TRBJ2-5, the V gene TRBV7-9; D gene unclear. The V end lost 1 base, the J end lost 4 bases, and 16 bases lay between the germline ends. This CDR3 has 16 amino acids. CDR1 is SEHNR and CDR2 is FQNEAQ in the germline V gene (reference sequence). The CDR3 sequence: CASSLVVTVSGETQYF. CDR3 nucleotide sequence: TGTGCCAGCAGCTTAGTAGTAACAGTGTCGGGAGAGACCCAGTACTTC.

The gene calls are TRBV7-9 and TRBJ2-2, with TRBD2 identical over 8 bases. Per the germline V gene, CDR1 is SEHNR and CDR2 is FQNEAQ (reference sequence). The CDR3 totals 16 residues. With 4 bases clipped from V and 4 bases from J, the junction kept 8 bases outside the gene matches. The CDR3 here is CASSSWTSLGTGELFF. CDR3 DNA sequence: TGTGCCAGCAGCTCCTGGACTAGCTTGGGCACCGGGGAGCTGTTTTTT.

This clone was seen a handful of times. V and J are TRBV13 and TRBJ2-7; D unresolved. The CDR3 is 11 amino acids. The germline gives CDR1 PRHDT, CDR2 FYEKMQ (reference sequence). Trimming took off 0 bases at V and 7 bases at J, with 4 bases between the two ends. The CDR3 loop is CASSLGGEQYF. For the CDR3, the DNA is TGTGCCAGCAGCTTAGGAGGTGAGCAGTACTTC.

The J gene is TRBJ1-1, the V gene TRBV6-1; no clear D gene. This CDR3 has 12 residues. Deletions cut 3 bases from V and 6 bases from J, with 8 bases between. Germline values: CDR1 MNHNS, CDR2 SASEGT. The CDR3 DNA reads as TGTGCCAGCAGTGAGCGGCCTTCTGAAGCTTTCTTT. As protein: CASSERPSEAFF.

The CDR3 DNA reads TGCGCCAGCAGCTCGGGTGGACAGGGGCCATATGGCTACACCTTC. This codes for CASSSGGQGPYGYTF. This chain uses TRBV5-1 with TRBJ1-2; 9 positions match TRBD1. Losses at the gene ends were 3 bases for V and 5 bases for J; bases not matched to a gene: 8. CDR3 size: 15 residues. The V gene's germline CDR1 is SGHRS and CDR2 YFSETQ. The variable domain in full, with the rest retrieved from reference TRBV5-1 and TRBJ1-2, is KAGVTQTPRYLIKTRGQQVTLSCSPISGHRSVSWYQQTPGQGLQFLFEYFSETQRNKGNFPGRFSGRQFSNSRSEMNVSTLELGDSALYLCASSSGGQGPYGYTFGSGTRLTVV.

V gene TRBV5-4 combines with J gene TRBJ2-7; D is unresolved. The CDR3 runs 13 residues. Trimming took 1 base from V and 3 from J, leaving 8 bases between them. Germline lookup yields CDR1 SGHNT and CDR2 YYREEE (reference sequence). The CDR3 nucleotides are TGTGCCAGCAGCTTGCCAGGTGACTACGAGCAGTACTTC. Amino acid sequence: CASSLPGDYEQYF.

The chain is built from TRBV7-8 and TRBJ1-6, with a weak D call TRBD1 (6 bases). The V gene lost 5 bases and the J gene lost 6 bases, with 23 bases spanning the gap. This CDR3 has 18 amino acids. CDR1 is SGHVS, CDR2 FQNEAQ, per germline. Here the CDR3 reads CASSPTHSGDLANSPLHF. Here the CDR3 DNA reads TGTGCCAGCAGCCCCACTCACTCAGGGGATCTGGCTAATTCACCCCTCCACTTT.

The chain couples TRBV7-6 to TRBJ2-2; 7 bases match TRBD1. With 5 bases clipped from V and 0 bases from J, the junction kept 3 bases outside the gene matches. The CDR3 covers 15 residues. Germline V gene lookup returns CDR1 SGHVS and CDR2 FNYEAQ. The CDR3 reads CASSLDRPNTGELFF. DNA of the CDR3: TGTGCCAGCAGCCTGGACAGGCCGAACACCGGGGAGCTGTTTTTT.

The chain combines TRBV29-1 with TRBJ1-2; 10 positions match TRBD1. CDR1 and CDR2 from the germline V gene are SQVTM and ANQGSEA. V shed 7 bases, J shed 4 bases, and the junction held 6 bases outside the gene matches. The CDR3 is made up of 13 amino acids. The CDR3, as DNA: TGCAGCGCACAGGGACAGGGGTCCTATGGCTACACCTTC. Translation gives CSAQGQGSYGYTF.

The chain links TRBV5-5 to TRBJ2-7; D uncertain. The CDR3 runs 15 residues. CDR1 and CDR2 from the germline V gene are SGHKS and YYEKEE (reference sequence). Between the trimmed V and J ends, which lost 2 bases and 0 bases, there was a span of 12 bases. CDR3 DNA sequence: TGTGCCAGCAGCTTTACCACGATGGTCTCCTACGAGCAGTACTTC. Protein: CASSFTTMVSYEQYF.

The chain combines TRBV6-5 with TRBJ2-7; tentative D call: TRBD2 (5 bases). CDR3 length: 13 residues. CDR1 MNHEY and CDR2 SVGAGI come from the germline V gene. V was trimmed by 0 bases and J by 3 bases, leaving 6 bases between them. CDR3 residues: CASSYSAGYEQYF. The CDR3 DNA is TGTGCCAGCAGTTACTCGGCGGGCTACGAGCAGTACTTC.

This chain joins TRBV19 and TRBJ1-2; 8 bases line up with TRBD1. The V gene's germline CDR1 is LNHDA and CDR2 SQIVND (reference sequence). The CDR3 has 15 amino acids. V trimming: 7 bases; J trimming: 8 bases; junction bases outside the gene matches: 15. This CDR3 reads CASMSQGDYGSGYTF. In nucleotides, the CDR3 is TGTGCCAGTATGTCACAGGGGGACTATGGGAGCGGCTACACCTTC.

This sequence joins TRBV19 and TRBJ1-1; tentative D call: TRBD1 (6 bases). The CDR3 runs to 14 residues. V was cut by 6 bases and J by 1 base, with 12 bases left in between. Per germline, CDR1 LNHDA and CDR2 SQIVND (reference sequence). The CDR3 here is CASRAGTQNTEAFF. CDR3 coding DNA: TGTGCCAGTAGGGCCGGGACACAGAACACTGAAGCTTTCTTT.

V usage is TRBV27 and J usage is TRBJ2-7; 8 nucleotides align to TRBD1. The CDR3 contains 15 residues. V shed 6 bases and J 2 bases; nucleotides not matched to a gene: 9. Germline V gene sequence: CDR1 MNHEY, CDR2 SMNVEV (reference sequence). The CDR3 sequence: CASRSTGAQAYEQYF. Written as DNA, the CDR3 is TGTGCCAGCAGGTCGACAGGGGCACAGGCCTACGAGCAGTACTTC.

The chain employs TRBV3-1 (or the pseudogene TRBV3-2) and TRBJ2-4, with 10 positions matching TRBD1. Losses at the gene ends were 1 base for V and 6 bases for J; bases not matched to a gene: 3. The CDR3 totals 15 residues. The V gene's germline CDR1 is LGHDT and CDR2 YNNKEL (reference sequence). The CDR3 protein is CASSQGQGAINIQYF. In nucleotides, the CDR3 is TGTGCCAGCAGCCAAGGACAGGGGGCTATAAACATTCAGTACTTC.

The rearrangement joins TRBV4-1 to TRBJ1-5, with a weak D call TRBD1 (5 bases). CDR3 size: 14 residues. V dropped 3 bases and J dropped 4 bases, with 10 bases sitting between them. Germline-derived CDR1 and CDR2 are MGHRA and YSYEKL. The CDR3 here is CASSHPGGNQPQHF. CDR3 DNA: TGCGCCAGCAGCCACCCCGGGGGGAATCAGCCCCAGCATTTT.

This chain connects TRBV14 to TRBJ1-6, with D hard to call. Germline V gives CDR1 SGHDN, CDR2 FVKESK. The CDR3 sequence is 14 residues long. V lost 0 bases and J lost 10, with 10 bases in between. This CDR3 is CASSQEGLRSPLHF. For the CDR3, the DNA is TGTGCCAGCAGCCAAGAGGGTTTACGGTCACCCCTCCACTTT.

This chain uses TRBV12-3 or TRBV12-4 with TRBJ2-2; D is ambiguous. The CDR3 runs 12 residues. V lost 7 bases, J lost 8 bases, and 11 bases lay in between. Written as DNA, the CDR3 is TGTGCCAGCACCCAAGGTGTGGGGGAGCTGTTTTTT. Encoded protein: CASTQGVGELFF.

The gene calls are TRBV28 and TRBJ1-5; no clear D. The germline V and J ends were trimmed by 3 bases and 3 bases, with 15 bases remaining between them. The CDR3 is 16 amino acids. The germline V gene has CDR1 MDHEN and CDR2 SYDVKM. CDR3 DNA sequence: TGTGCCAGCAGTTTCGGGGAGTCCAGCGCCAATCAGCCCCAGCATTTT. As protein: CASSFGESSANQPQHF. The full variable domain, its missing parts supplied by reference TRBV28 and TRBJ1-5, is DVKVTQSSRYLVKRTGEKVFLECVQDMDHENMFWYRQDPGLGLRLIYFSYDVKMKEKGDIPEGYSVSREKKERFSLILESASTNQTSMYLCASSFGESSANQPQHFGDGTRLSIL.

This chain joins TRBV27 and TRBJ1-5; D call uncertain. The CDR3 has 14 residues. Germline V gene lookup returns CDR1 MNHEY and CDR2 SMNVEV (reference sequence). V shed 4 bases and J shed 0 bases, with 7 bases lying between them. The CDR3 region is CASSSTHSNQPQHF. The CDR3 DNA follows: TGTGCCAGCAGTTCTACCCATAGCAATCAGCCCCAGCATTTT.